This T cell receptor (beta chain) was obtained from a study of shared clonotypes between healthy human individuals. PCR replicates from unsorted PBMC used approximately 290 ng DNA, and this amount was 25,000 to 30,000 T cell genomes. Clones were sequenced by immunoSEQ multiplex PCR, and TCRdb holds only the in-frame ones, with some missing. In the table there are 450,000 to 600,000 clones, 79% of which are singletons. CDR3 length equals 16 residues. V was trimmed by 1 base and J by 0 bases, leaving 11 bases between them. In germline, CDR1 is LGHNA, CDR2 YNFKEQ. The sequenced sample consisted of PBMCs. The sequence was collected from a woman aged 40 to 50 in good health. Some clones in this sample may be carry-over from other donors' samples. This sequence joins TRBV4-2 and TRBJ2-3; the D gene is possibly TRBD2 (6 bases). The CDR3 sequence is CASSQGPSGSTDTQYF. The CDR3 DNA sequence: TGTGCCAGCAGCCAAGGGCCCAGCGGGAGCACAGATACGCAGTATTTT.